The next 14 T cell receptor beta chains were all read from a single sample in a study of PD-L1 blockade in urothelial cancer. The table came from immunoSEQ multiplex PCR; TCRdb's copy has only in-frame clones and leaves some out. There are about 40,000 clones in the sample; 80% to 90% occur only once, and about 16% lies in the top ten. Source: PBMCs, taken around atezolizumab (anti-PD-L1) treatment. The receptors were sampled from a man aged 55 to 69 with urothelial cancer.

This rearrangement joins TRBV19 to TRBJ2-7; unclear D gene. The CDR3 loop spans 13 amino acids. Trimming stripped 3 bases from V and 2 bases from J, with 8 bases between. CDR1 is LNHDA and CDR2 is SQIVND in the germline V gene (reference sequence). CDR3 in amino acids: CASSIVFAYEQYF. The CDR3, as DNA: TGTGCCAGTAGTATTGTCTTCGCCTACGAGCAGTACTTC.

V is TRBV19 and J is TRBJ2-5, with 9 bases matching TRBD1. The germline CDR1 and CDR2 sequences are LNHDA and SQIVND (reference sequence). This CDR3 comprises 15 residues. The V gene end was trimmed by 7 bases and the J gene end by 5 bases; junction bases not matched to a gene: 11. The CDR3 reads CASTPHTGGIETQYF. The CDR3 bases are TGTGCCAGTACCCCTCACACAGGGGGCATCGAGACCCAGTACTTC.

This clone was seen more than once but under ten times. The chain joins TRBV5-1 to TRBJ2-1; 8 nucleotides agree with TRBD2. This CDR3 is 16 amino acids long. Trimming cost V 4 bases and J 10 bases; bases outside gene matches: 16. Germline V gene data show CDR1 as SGHRS and CDR2 as YFSETQ. CDR3 region: CASSIRGGRVIGEQFF. The CDR3 nucleotides read TGCGCCAGCAGCATTCGGGGGGGGAGAGTGATCGGCGAGCAGTTCTTC. The full variable domain, in which reference TRBV5-1 and TRBJ2-1 provide the parts outside the CDR3, is KAGVTQTPRYLIKTRGQQVTLSCSPISGHRSVSWYQQTPGQGLQFLFEYFSETQRNKGNFPGRFSGRQFSNSRSEMNVSTLELGDSALYLCASSIRGGRVIGEQFFGPGTRLTVL.

This chain uses TRBV28 with TRBJ1-5, with 10 bases that match TRBD1. Germline lookup yields CDR1 MDHEN and CDR2 SYDVKM. V shed 6 bases and J 3 bases; nucleotides not matched to a gene: 8. The CDR3 runs 16 residues. The CDR3 DNA sequence: TGTGCCAGCAGCAGACAGGGGGCCTCTCTCAATCAGCCCCAGCATTTT. It translates to CASSRQGASLNQPQHF.

The chain uses TRBV10-2 and TRBJ2-5; 11 bases fit TRBD2. V shed 4 bases, J shed 4 bases, and the junction held 2 bases outside the gene matches. Per germline, CDR1 WSHSY and CDR2 SAAADI. CDR3 length: 14 amino acids. The DNA for the CDR3 is TGCGCCAGCAGTGTGACTAGCGGGATAGAGACCCAGTACTTC. Translating gives CASSVTSGIETQYF.

The sample holds a few counts of this clone. The chain is built from TRBV19 and TRBJ1-1; D not resolved. Trimming shortened V by 3 bases and J by 5 bases, and 19 bases separated the two germline ends. CDR1 is LNHDA, CDR2 SQIVND, per germline (reference sequence). CDR3 length: 16 residues. DNA of the CDR3: TGTGCCAGTAGTATGGGCCGGGATGGCGGAGGGACTGAAGCTTTCTTT. Translating it yields CASSMGRDGGGTEAFF.

The chain combines TRBV5-4 with TRBJ2-7; 14 positions match TRBD2. The ends lost 0 bases at V and 6 bases at J; junction bases unmatched: 5. Germline V gene data show CDR1 as SGHNT and CDR2 as YYREEE (reference sequence). The CDR3 is 16 amino acids. The CDR3 DNA is TGTGCCAGCAGCTTGGGGGGACTAGCGGGAGAGGTCGAGCAGTACTTC. It is translated as CASSLGGLAGEVEQYF.

This sequence joins TRBV27 and TRBJ2-2, with a possible D match to TRBD2 (7 bases). The germline V gene has CDR1 MNHEY and CDR2 SMNVEV (reference sequence). V was shortened by 6 bases and J by 5 bases, with 16 bases between the two germline ends. CDR3 length: 15 amino acids. CDR3 DNA: TGTGCCAGCAGGGGAGGGGGTAGCCGGACCGGGGAGCTGTTTTTT. This gives the protein CASRGGGSRTGELFF.

The chain couples TRBV12-5 to TRBJ1-1; D is unresolved. This CDR3 spans 16 amino acids. V lost 2 bases and J 1 base, leaving 14 bases between the germline ends. CDR1 and CDR2 (germline): LGHNT, FRNRAP. CDR3 nucleotide sequence: TGTGCTAGTGGTTTGACTAACCCCCCGGGGAACACTGAAGCTTTCTTT. Amino acids: CASGLTNPPGNTEAFF.

The chain combines TRBV6-5 with TRBJ1-2; D is possibly TRBD1 (6 bases). The CDR3 loop spans 13 amino acids. From germline, CDR1 is MNHEY and CDR2 SVGAGI. V was shortened by 6 bases and J by 5 bases, with 13 bases between the two germline ends. DNA of the CDR3: TGTGCCAGCAGAGACAGGTCGATGTATGGCTACACCTTC. Its protein product is CASRDRSMYGYTF.

CDR3 amino acids: CASSQDELTGNTIYF. In DNA form, the CDR3 reads TGCGCCAGCAGCCAAGACGAACTTACTGGAAACACCATATATTTT. The chain employs TRBV4-1 and TRBJ1-3; D is ambiguous. V was pared by 0 bases and J by 2 bases, with 8 bases between. Germline V gives CDR1 MGHRA, CDR2 YSYEKL. This CDR3 has 15 residues.

This clone was found once. This chain uses TRBV5-8 with TRBJ1-1; D gene unclear. This CDR3 has 14 residues. CDR1 is SGHTS and CDR2 is YDEGEE in the germline V gene. The germline V and J ends were trimmed by 3 bases and 0 bases, with 9 bases remaining between them. CDR3 sequence: CASSSGNLNTEAFF. The CDR3 DNA reads as TGTGCCAGCAGCTCGGGGAACTTGAACACTGAAGCTTTCTTT.

The CDR3 reads CASSLAGAETQYF. The CDR3 DNA follows: TGTGCCAGCAGCTTAGCAGGGGCCGAGACCCAGTACTTC. J is TRBJ2-5 and V is TRBV7-8; D is perhaps TRBD1 (5 bases). The CDR3 spans 13 residues. Trimming left V 0 bases short and J 5 bases short, with 7 bases between. In germline, CDR1 is SGHVS, CDR2 FQNEAQ.

Comment on this clone: At one of its ends the junction is not consistent with the germline gene, which may arise from a read error. The V call is TRBV7-7, the J call TRBJ2-1; TRBD2 is a possible D gene (7 bases). The CDR3 has 14 amino acids. CDR1 and CDR2 from the germline V gene are SSHAT and FNYEAQ (reference sequence). The CDR3 DNA is TGTGCTAGCAGCCCCATGGGGGGGGCGGATGAGCAGTTCTTC. Translated, it gives CASSPMGGADEQFF. Full variable domain (remainder filled in from reference TRBV7-7 and TRBJ2-1): GAGVSQSPRYKVTKRGQDVTLRCDPISSHATLYWYQQALGQGPEFLTYFNYEAQPDKSGLPSDRFSAERPEGSISTLTIQRTEQRDSAMYRCASSPMGGADEQFFGPGTRLTVL.